This TCR beta chain was observed in a study of radiation and T cells in renal cell carcinoma. Overall study context: Nephrectomy followed 15 Gy stereotactic body radiation by 4 weeks.

Germline V gene sequence: CDR1 MDHEN, CDR2 SYDVKM. The CDR3 covers 13 residues. The J segment lost 6 bases and the V segment lost 5 bases, leaving 4 bases of the junction unmatched. Time point defined: baseline pretreatment blood. Treatment here: 15 Gy SBRT to primary tumor, nephrectomy 4 weeks later. The assay was immunoSEQ multiplex PCR, and TCRdb's table has in-frame clones only and misses some. The table has 100,000 to 150,000 clones, roughly 80% seen once; the top ten hold 3%. The source is a woman aged 60-70 years with renal cell carcinoma. The input for sequencing was blood, taken from a patient whose treatment included radiotherapy and nephrectomy. The chain has TRBV28 and TRBJ2-7; 10 nucleotides match TRBD1. In DNA, the CDR3 is TGTGCCAGCAGTCCCGGGACAGGGGTCGAGCAGTACTTC. It is translated as CASSPGTGVEQYF.